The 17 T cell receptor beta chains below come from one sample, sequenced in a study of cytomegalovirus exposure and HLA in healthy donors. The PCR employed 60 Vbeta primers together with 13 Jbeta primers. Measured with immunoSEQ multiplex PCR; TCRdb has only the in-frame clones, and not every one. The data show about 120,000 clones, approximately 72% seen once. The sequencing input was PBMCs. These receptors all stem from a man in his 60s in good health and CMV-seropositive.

CDR3 amino acids: CASSKGGGPTYEQYF. The CDR3 bases are TGTGCCAGCAGCAAAGGCGGGGGGCCCACCTACGAGCAGTACTTC. The chain uses TRBV21-1 and TRBJ2-7; the D call in the table, TRBD2, was not verified against the DNA. TRBV21-1 counts as a pseudogene. The CDR3 is 15 residues long.

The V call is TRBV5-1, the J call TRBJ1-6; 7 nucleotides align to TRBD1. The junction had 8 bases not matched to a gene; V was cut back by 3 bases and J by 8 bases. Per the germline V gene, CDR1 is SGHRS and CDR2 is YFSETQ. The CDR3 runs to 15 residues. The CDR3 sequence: CASSWGQRRDSPLHF. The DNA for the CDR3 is TGCGCCAGCAGCTGGGGACAGCGAAGAGATTCACCCCTCCACTTT.

The CDR3 region is CASSPQGAPGNTIYF. As DNA, the CDR3 is TGTGCCAGCAGCCCCCAGGGGGCCCCTGGAAACACCATATATTTT. The rearrangement links TRBV7-3 to TRBJ1-3; 8 bases map to TRBD1. The CDR3 runs 15 residues. J was trimmed by 2 bases and V by 5 bases; bases with no gene match: 5. Looked up from germline, CDR1 is SGHTA and CDR2 is FQGTGA.

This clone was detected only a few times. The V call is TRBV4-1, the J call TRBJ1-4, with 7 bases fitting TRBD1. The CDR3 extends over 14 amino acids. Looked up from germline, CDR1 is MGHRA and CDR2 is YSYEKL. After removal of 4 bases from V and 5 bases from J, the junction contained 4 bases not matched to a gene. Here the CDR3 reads CASSRPDRNEKLFF. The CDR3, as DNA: TGCGCCAGCAGCCGACCGGACAGGAATGAAAAACTGTTTTTT.

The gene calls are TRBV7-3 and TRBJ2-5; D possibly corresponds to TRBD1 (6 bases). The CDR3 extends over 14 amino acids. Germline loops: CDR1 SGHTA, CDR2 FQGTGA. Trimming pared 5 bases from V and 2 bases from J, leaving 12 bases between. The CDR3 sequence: CASSPTGLQETQYF. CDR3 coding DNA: TGTGCCAGCAGCCCTACAGGGTTACAAGAGACCCAGTACTTC.

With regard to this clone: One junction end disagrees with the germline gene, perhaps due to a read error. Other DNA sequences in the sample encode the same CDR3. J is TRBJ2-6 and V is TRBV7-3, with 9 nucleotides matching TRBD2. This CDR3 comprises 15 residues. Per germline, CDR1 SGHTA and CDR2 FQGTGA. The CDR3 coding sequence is TGCGCCAGCAGCGGGAGGAGCTCTGGGGCCAACGTCCTGACTTTC. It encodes CASSGRSSGANVLTF. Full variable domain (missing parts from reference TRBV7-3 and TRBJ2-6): GAGVSQTPSNKVTEKGKYVELRCDPISGHTALYWYRQSLGQGPEFLIYFQGTGAADDSGLPNDRFFAVRPEGSVSTLKIQRTERGDSAVYLCASSGRSSGANVLTFGAGSRLTVL.

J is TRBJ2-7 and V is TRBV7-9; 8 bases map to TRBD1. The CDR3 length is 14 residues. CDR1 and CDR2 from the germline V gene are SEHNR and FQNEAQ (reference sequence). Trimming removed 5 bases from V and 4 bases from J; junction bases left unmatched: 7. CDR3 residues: CASSPGTGGYEQYF. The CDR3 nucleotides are TGTGCCAGCAGCCCCGGGACAGGTGGTTACGAGCAGTACTTC.

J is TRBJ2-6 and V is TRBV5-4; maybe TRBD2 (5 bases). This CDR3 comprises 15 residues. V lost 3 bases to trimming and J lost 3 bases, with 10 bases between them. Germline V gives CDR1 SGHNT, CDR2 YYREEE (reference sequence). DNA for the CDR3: TGTGCCAGCAGCTGGGCGGGCGGTGGGGCCAACGTCCTGACTTTC. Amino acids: CASSWAGGGANVLTF. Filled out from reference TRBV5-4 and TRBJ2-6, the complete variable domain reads ETGVTQSPTHLIKTRGQQVTLRCSSQSGHNTVSWYQQALGQGPQFIFQYYREEENGRGNFPPRFSGLQFPNYSSELNVNALELDDSALYLCASSWAGGGANVLTFGAGSRLTVL.

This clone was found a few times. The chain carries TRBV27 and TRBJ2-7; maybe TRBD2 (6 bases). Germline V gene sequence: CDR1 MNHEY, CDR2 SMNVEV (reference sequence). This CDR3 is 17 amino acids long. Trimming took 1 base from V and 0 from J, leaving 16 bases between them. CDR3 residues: CASSLFLGYGSSYEQYF. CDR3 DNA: TGTGCCAGCAGTTTATTCCTCGGGTACGGGAGCTCCTACGAGCAGTACTTC.

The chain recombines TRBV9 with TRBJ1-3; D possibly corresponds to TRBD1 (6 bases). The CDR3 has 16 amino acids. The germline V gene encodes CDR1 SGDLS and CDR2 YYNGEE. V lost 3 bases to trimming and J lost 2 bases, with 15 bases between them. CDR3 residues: CASSGRDTITGNTIYF. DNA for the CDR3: TGTGCCAGCAGCGGCCGGGACACGATCACTGGAAACACCATATATTTT.

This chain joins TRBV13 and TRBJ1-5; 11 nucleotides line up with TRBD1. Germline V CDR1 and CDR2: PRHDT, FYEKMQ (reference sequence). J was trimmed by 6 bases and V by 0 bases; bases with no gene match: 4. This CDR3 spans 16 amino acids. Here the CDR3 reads CASSLGRDRGGQPQHF. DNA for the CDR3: TGTGCCAGCAGCTTAGGCCGGGACAGGGGGGGTCAGCCCCAGCATTTT.

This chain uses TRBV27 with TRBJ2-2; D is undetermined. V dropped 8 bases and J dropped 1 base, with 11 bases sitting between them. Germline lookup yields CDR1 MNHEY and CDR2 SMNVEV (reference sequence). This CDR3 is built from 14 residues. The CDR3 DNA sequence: TGTGCCAGCTACTTGGCAGGGAACACCGGGGAGCTGTTTTTT. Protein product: CASYLAGNTGELFF.

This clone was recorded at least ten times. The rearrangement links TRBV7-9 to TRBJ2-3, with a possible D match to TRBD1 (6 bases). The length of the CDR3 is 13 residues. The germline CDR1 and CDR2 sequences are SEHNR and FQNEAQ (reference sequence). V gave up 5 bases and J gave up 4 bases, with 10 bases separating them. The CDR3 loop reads CASSPRGPDTQYF. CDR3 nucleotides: TGTGCCAGCAGCCCCAGGGGCCCAGATACGCAGTATTTT.

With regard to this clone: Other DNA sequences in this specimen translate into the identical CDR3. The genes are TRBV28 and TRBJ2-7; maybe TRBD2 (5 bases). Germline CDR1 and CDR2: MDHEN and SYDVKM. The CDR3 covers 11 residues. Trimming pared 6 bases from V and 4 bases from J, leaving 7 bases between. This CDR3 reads CASSRGYEQYF. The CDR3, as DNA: TGTGCCAGCAGCCGAGGGTACGAGCAGTACTTC. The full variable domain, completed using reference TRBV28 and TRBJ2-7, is DVKVTQSSRYLVKRTGEKVFLECVQDMDHENMFWYRQDPGLGLRLIYFSYDVKMKEKGDIPEGYSVSREKKERFSLILESASTNQTSMYLCASSRGYEQYFGPGTRLTVT.

The DNA of the CDR3 is TGCGCCAGCAGCCTGAGGGCTAGCGGTCAAGAGACCCAGTACTTC. This encodes CASSLRASGQETQYF. J is TRBJ2-5 and V is TRBV5-1; the match to TRBD2 covers 7 bases. Germline CDR1 reads SGHRS; CDR2 reads YFSETQ. CDR3 size: 15 residues. The V segment lost 4 bases and the J segment 2 bases; nucleotides outside the gene matches: 8.

For the CDR3, the DNA is TGTGCCAGCAGCCCGGGACAGGTAACCATGAACACTGAAGCTTTCTTT. It yields the protein CASSPGQVTMNTEAFF. The rearrangement uses TRBV11-2 and TRBJ1-1, with 8 bases identical to TRBD1. Germline V gene sequence: CDR1 SGHAT, CDR2 FQNNGV. This CDR3 has 16 amino acids. V was clipped by 5 bases and J by 0 bases; unmatched bases: 8.

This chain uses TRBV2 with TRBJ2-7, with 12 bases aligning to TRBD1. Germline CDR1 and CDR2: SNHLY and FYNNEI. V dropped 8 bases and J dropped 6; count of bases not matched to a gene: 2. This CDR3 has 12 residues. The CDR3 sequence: CASGGQGAEQYF. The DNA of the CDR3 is TGTGCCAGCGGGGGACAGGGGGCCGAGCAGTACTTC. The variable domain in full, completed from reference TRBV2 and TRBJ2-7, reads EPEVTQTPSHQVTQMGQEVILRCVPISNHLYFYWYRQILGQKVEFLVSFYNNEISEKSEIFDDQFSVERPDGSNFTLKIRSTKLEDSAMYFCASGGQGAEQYFGPGTRLTVT.